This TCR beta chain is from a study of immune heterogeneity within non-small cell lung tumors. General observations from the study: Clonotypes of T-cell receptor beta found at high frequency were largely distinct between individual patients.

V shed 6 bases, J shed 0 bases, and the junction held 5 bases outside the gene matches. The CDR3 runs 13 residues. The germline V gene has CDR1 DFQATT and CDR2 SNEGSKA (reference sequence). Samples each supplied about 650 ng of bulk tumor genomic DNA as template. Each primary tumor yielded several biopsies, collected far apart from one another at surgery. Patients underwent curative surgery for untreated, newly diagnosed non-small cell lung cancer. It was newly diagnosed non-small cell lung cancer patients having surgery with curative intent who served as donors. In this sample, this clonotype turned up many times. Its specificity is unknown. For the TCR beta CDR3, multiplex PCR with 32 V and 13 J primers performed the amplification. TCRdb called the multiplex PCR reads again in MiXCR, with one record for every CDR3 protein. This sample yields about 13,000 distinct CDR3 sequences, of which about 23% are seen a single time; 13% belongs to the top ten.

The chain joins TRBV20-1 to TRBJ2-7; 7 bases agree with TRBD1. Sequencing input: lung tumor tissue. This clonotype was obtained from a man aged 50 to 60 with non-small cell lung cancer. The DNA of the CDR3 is TGCAGTGCCGATACAGGGGTCTCCTACGAGCAGTACTTC. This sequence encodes CSADTGVSYEQYF.